The 27 T cell receptor beta chains below were found in one sample sequenced in a study of T cell responses to AZD1222 COVID-19 vaccine. Clones were sequenced by immunoSEQ multiplex PCR, and TCRdb holds only the in-frame ones, with some missing. The table records about 120,000 clones, 91% of them present only once. The sample here was peripheral blood, taken on day 0 of AZD1222 vaccination. The receptors originated from an adult in good health.

Comments on this clone: Germline is not matched at one junction end, which may reflect a read error. V and J are TRBV12-3 or TRBV12-4 and TRBJ2-7; the D gene is possibly TRBD2 (6 bases). This CDR3 has 13 residues. The CDR3 loop reads CATSVRDSFEQYF. The CDR3 DNA sequence: TGTGCCACCAGTGTCCGGGACTCATTCGAGCAGTACTTC.

The chain couples TRBV5-6 to TRBJ1-2; D is unresolved. Germline lookup yields CDR1 SGHDT and CDR2 YYEEEE. The CDR3 spans 11 residues. With 0 bases removed from V and 11 bases from J, the gap between germline ends came to 8 bases. The CDR3 loop is CASSLGGQYTF. CDR3 nucleotides: TGTGCCAGCAGCTTGGGAGGGCAGTACACCTTC. Full variable domain (remainder filled in from reference TRBV5-6 and TRBJ1-2): DAGVTQSPTHLIKTRGQQVTLRCSPKSGHDTVSWYQQALGQGPQFIFQYYEEEERQRGNFPDRFSGHQFPNYSSELNVNALLLGDSALYLCASSLGGQYTFGSGTRLTVV.

This sequence joins TRBV5-4 and TRBJ2-7; maybe TRBD1 (6 bases). CDR1 SGHNT and CDR2 YYREEE come from the germline V gene (reference sequence). This CDR3 comprises 15 residues. Trimming took 0 bases from V and 2 from J, leaving 12 bases between them. The CDR3 region is CASSLDLQGPYEQYF. The CDR3 nucleotides are TGTGCCAGCAGCTTGGATCTACAGGGCCCCTACGAGCAGTACTTC.

The J gene is TRBJ1-2, the V gene TRBV29-1, with 7 bases that match TRBD1. The ends lost 4 bases at V and 3 bases at J; junction bases unmatched: 8. This CDR3 region has 14 residues. CDR1 and CDR2 from the germline V gene are SQVTM and ANQGSEA. In DNA, the CDR3 is TGCAGCGTTGGGAGACAGGGTCTGGACTATGGCTACACCTTC. This gives the protein CSVGRQGLDYGYTF.

In its sample, this clone was seen a few times. This chain connects TRBV7-8 to TRBJ2-2; D gene uncertain. V lost 3 bases to trimming and J lost 9 bases, with 20 bases between them. The CDR3 loop spans 16 amino acids. Germline loops: CDR1 SGHVS, CDR2 FQNEAQ. Here the CDR3 DNA reads TGTGCCAGCAGCTTCGGGCGACTCAGTCCGGCAAGGGAGCTGTTTTTT. Translation: CASSFGRLSPARELFF. The variable domain in full, completed from reference TRBV7-8 and TRBJ2-2, reads GAGVSQSPRYKVAKRGQDVALRCDPISGHVSLFWYQQALGQGPEFLTYFQNEAQLDKSGLPSDRFFAERPEGSVSTLKIQRTQQEDSAVYLCASSFGRLSPARELFFGEGSRLTVL.

The chain joins TRBV2 to TRBJ1-5; D is ambiguous. CDR1 is SNHLY and CDR2 is FYNNEI in the germline V gene. V dropped 2 bases and J dropped 2 bases, with 10 bases sitting between them. The CDR3 is made up of 15 amino acids. The CDR3: CASSENVSGNQPQHF. CDR3 sequence (DNA): TGTGCCAGCAGTGAAAATGTCTCCGGCAATCAGCCCCAGCATTTT.

CDR3 sequence reads: CSVFGAGGYTF. CDR3 sequence (DNA): TGCAGCGTATTTGGCGCGGGAGGCTACACCTTC. The rearrangement uses TRBV29-1 and TRBJ1-2; D not resolved. This CDR3 spans 11 amino acids. Trimming took off 6 bases at V and 8 bases at J, with 13 bases between the two ends. CDR1 SQVTM and CDR2 ANQGSEA come from the germline V gene.

This rearrangement joins TRBV6-4 to TRBJ1-2; 9 nucleotides agree with TRBD1. The V gene's germline CDR1 is MRHNA and CDR2 SNTAGT. The CDR3 sequence is 14 residues long. V lost 4 bases, J lost 8 bases, and 8 bases stayed unmatched. This chain's CDR3 is CASSGNRGLGGYTF. CDR3 in DNA: TGTGCCAGCAGTGGAAACAGGGGGCTTGGAGGCTACACCTTC.

The chain uses TRBV9 and TRBJ2-2; no definite D call. Trimming removed 0 bases from V and 0 bases from J, with 15 bases in between. Germline assignment: CDR1 SGDLS and CDR2 YYNGEE. The CDR3 consists of 18 residues. The CDR3 reads CASSVDLGQVANTGELFF. The CDR3 DNA sequence: TGTGCCAGCAGCGTAGATCTAGGGCAGGTCGCGAACACCGGGGAGCTGTTTTTT.

The count of this clone is one. This chain uses TRBV3-1 (or the pseudogene TRBV3-2) with TRBJ2-1; D is undetermined. Per germline, CDR1 LGHDT and CDR2 YNNKEL (reference sequence). This CDR3 comprises 13 residues. V was shortened by 4 bases and J by 0 bases, with 4 bases between the two germline ends. CDR3 in amino acids: CASSPSSYNEQFF. The CDR3, as DNA: TGTGCCAGCAGCCCGAGCTCCTACAATGAGCAGTTCTTC.

The rearrangement uses TRBV15 and TRBJ1-1, with 8 bases lining up with TRBD1. The CDR3 has 16 residues. V lost 1 base to trimming and J lost 4 bases; unmatched junction nucleotides: 8. CDR1 is LNHNV and CDR2 is YYDKDF in the germline V gene (reference sequence). The CDR3, as DNA: TGTGCCACCAGCAGAGTGTCCGGGACAGGCTCCACTGAAGCTTTCTTT. The encoded protein is CATSRVSGTGSTEAFF.

V is TRBV5-6 and J is TRBJ1-2; D call uncertain. Trimming left V 0 bases short and J 2 bases short, with 8 bases between. The CDR3 spans 14 residues. The germline CDR1 and CDR2 sequences are SGHDT and YYEEEE. The CDR3 coding sequence is TGTGCCAGCAGCTTGGAAGGAATAAACTATGGCTACACCTTC. Residues: CASSLEGINYGYTF. The entire variable domain, with the rest obtained from reference TRBV5-6 and TRBJ1-2, is as follows: DAGVTQSPTHLIKTRGQQVTLRCSPKSGHDTVSWYQQALGQGPQFIFQYYEEEERQRGNFPDRFSGHQFPNYSSELNVNALLLGDSALYLCASSLEGINYGYTFGSGTRLTVV.

The chain combines TRBV7-3 with TRBJ2-1, with 10 bases that match TRBD1. Trimming cost V 1 base and J 8 bases; bases outside gene matches: 11. From germline, CDR1 is SGHTA and CDR2 FQGTGA. The CDR3 covers 17 residues. The CDR3 region has the DNA TGTGCCAGCAGCTTAAAACCTTGGGGGACAGGGGACGATGAGCAGTTCTTC. This gives the protein CASSLKPWGTGDDEQFF.

This clone was recorded a few times. V and J are TRBV3-1 (or the pseudogene TRBV3-2) and TRBJ1-5; possible D gene TRBD1, 6 bases. V was trimmed by 8 bases and J by 10 bases, leaving 21 bases between them. This CDR3 is built from 14 residues. Per the germline V gene, CDR1 is LGHDT and CDR2 is YNNKEL (reference sequence). CDR3 region: CASSLDPRGGPQHF. The CDR3 region has the DNA TGTGCCAGCTCTTTGGATCCGAGGGGGGGTCCCCAGCATTTT.

The rearrangement uses TRBV9 and TRBJ2-3, with D tentatively TRBD1 (6 bases). The CDR3 is made up of 15 amino acids. Germline-derived CDR1 and CDR2 are SGDLS and YYNGEE. V lost 0 bases to trimming and J lost 5 bases, with 13 bases between them. As DNA, the CDR3 is TGTGCCAGCAGCGTAGAGAGGAGAGGGGGAGATACGCAGTATTTT. Protein: CASSVERRGGDTQYF.

This sequence joins TRBV5-6 and TRBJ1-1; weak D call: TRBD1 (5 bases). The CDR3 extends over 13 amino acids. The germline V gene encodes CDR1 SGHDT and CDR2 YYEEEE. The ends were cut back, 0 bases at V and 6 bases at J, with 9 bases in the middle. This CDR3 is CASSLATGAEAFF. CDR3 DNA: TGTGCCAGCAGCTTGGCTACGGGGGCTGAAGCTTTCTTT.

V and J are TRBV5-6 and TRBJ2-1, with D perhaps assigned TRBD1 or TRBD2 (5 bases each). Germline V gene data show CDR1 as SGHDT and CDR2 as YYEEEE. V was trimmed by 0 bases and J by 6 bases, leaving 16 bases between them. The CDR3 extends over 16 amino acids. CDR3 sequence (DNA): TGTGCCAGCAGCTTGGGTGTGCAGAGGGGTATCAATGAGCAGTTCTTC. Protein: CASSLGVQRGINEQFF.

This chain links TRBV3-1 (or the pseudogene TRBV3-2) with TRBJ1-6, with D unclear. Between the trimmed V and J ends, which lost 4 bases and 10 bases, there was a span of 20 bases. This CDR3 is built from 16 residues. Per germline, CDR1 LGHDT and CDR2 YNNKEL (reference sequence). The CDR3 is CASSPLAILTGSPLHF. In DNA, the CDR3 is TGTGCCAGCAGCCCCCTGGCGATACTAACGGGATCACCCCTCCACTTT.

The genes are TRBV30 and TRBJ1-3; the D gene is possibly TRBD1 (5 bases). The CDR3 runs 13 residues. The germline gives CDR1 GTSNPN, CDR2 SVGIG (reference sequence). Trimming took off 3 bases at V and 3 bases at J, with 9 bases between the two ends. The CDR3: CAWRAGFGNTIYF. The CDR3 DNA reads as TGTGCCTGGAGGGCAGGGTTTGGAAACACCATATATTTT.

The chain links TRBV2 to TRBJ2-1; D is perhaps TRBD1 (6 bases). Per germline, CDR1 SNHLY and CDR2 FYNNEI. The germline V and J ends were trimmed by 5 bases and 0 bases, with 11 bases remaining between them. CDR3 size: 15 residues. In DNA form, the CDR3 reads TGTGCCAGCAGTACGGACAGAAGCTCCTACAATGAGCAGTTCTTC. Translated, it gives CASSTDRSSYNEQFF.

This chain uses TRBV5-1 with TRBJ2-3; perhaps TRBD2 as D (6 bases). The germline gives CDR1 SGHRS, CDR2 YFSETQ. The CDR3 extends over 16 amino acids. The V and J ends lost 0 bases and 5 bases respectively, with 16 bases between them. In DNA form, the CDR3 reads TGCGCCAGCAGCTTGGTGGGACGAGGGAGGCAAGATACGCAGTATTTT. It translates to CASSLVGRGRQDTQYF. Looking up the rest from reference TRBV5-1 and TRBJ2-3 gives the full variable domain: KAGVTQTPRYLIKTRGQQVTLSCSPISGHRSVSWYQQTPGQGLQFLFEYFSETQRNKGNFPGRFSGRQFSNSRSEMNVSTLELGDSALYLCASSLVGRGRQDTQYFGPGTRLTVL.

Turning to this clone: The junction does not match germline at one end; this may be a read error. V and J are TRBV7-7 and TRBJ1-1; unclear D gene. CDR1 is SSHAT and CDR2 is FNYEAQ in the germline V gene (reference sequence). This CDR3 comprises 15 residues. CDR3 residues: CASSPRRVEDTEAFF. DNA for the CDR3: TGTGCTAGCAGCCCCCGTCGCGTGGAGGACACTGAAGCTTTCTTT. Looking up the rest from reference TRBV7-7 and TRBJ1-1 gives the full variable domain: GAGVSQSPRYKVTKRGQDVTLRCDPISSHATLYWYQQALGQGPEFLTYFNYEAQPDKSGLPSDRFSAERPEGSISTLTIQRTEQRDSAMYRCASSPRRVEDTEAFFGQGTRLTVV.

The gene calls are TRBV5-6 and TRBJ2-7; maybe TRBD2 (6 bases). CDR1 is SGHDT, CDR2 YYEEEE, per germline. Trimming took off 3 bases at V and 2 bases at J, with 15 bases between the two ends. The CDR3 spans 15 residues. Written as DNA, the CDR3 is TGTGCCAGCAGCTATCCGGGACGGACTACCTACGAGCAGTACTTC. Translating it yields CASSYPGRTTYEQYF.

The rearrangement joins TRBV15 to TRBJ1-1; D is ambiguous. The V end lost 3 bases, the J end lost 7 bases, and 15 bases lay between the germline ends. The V gene's germline CDR1 is LNHNV and CDR2 YYDKDF (reference sequence). The CDR3 spans 14 residues. CDR3 amino acids: CATSRANLGVEAFF. CDR3 bases: TGTGCCACCAGCAGGGCCAACCTCGGAGTTGAAGCTTTCTTT.

V and J are TRBV30 and TRBJ1-2; a weak D match, TRBD1 (6 bases). V was pared by 6 bases and J by 4 bases, with 12 bases between. There are 12 residues in the CDR3. Per the germline V gene, CDR1 is GTSNPN and CDR2 is SVGIG (reference sequence). CDR3 coding DNA: TGTGCCTGCCAACAGGGTTCCTATGGCTACACCTTC. This gives the protein CACQQGSYGYTF.

The genes are TRBV9 and TRBJ1-4, with TRBD1 matching over 8 bases. CDR1 and CDR2 from the germline V gene are SGDLS and YYNGEE. The CDR3 covers 15 residues. The V and J ends lost 3 bases and 3 bases, in that order; junction bases with no gene match: 4. The DNA for the CDR3 is TGTGCCAGCAGCGCACTACAGGGGGCTAATGAAAAACTGTTTTTT. Translation gives CASSALQGANEKLFF.

This clone was seen just once. The CDR3 DNA reads as TGTGCCTGGAGCGGACAGCTTTACGAGCAGTACTTC. This sequence encodes CAWSGQLYEQYF. The chain is built from TRBV30 and TRBJ2-7, with D perhaps TRBD1 (6 bases). Looked up from germline, CDR1 is GTSNPN and CDR2 is SVGIG (reference sequence). V was cut by 3 bases and J by 4 bases, with 10 bases left in between. This CDR3 has 12 amino acids. Full variable domain (outside the CDR3, taken from reference TRBV30 and TRBJ2-7): SQTIHQWPATLVQPVGSPLSLECTVEGTSNPNLYWYRQAAGRGLQLLFYSVGIGQISSEVPQNLSASRPQDRQFILSSKKLLLSDSGFYLCAWSGQLYEQYFGPGTRLTVT.